Shown below are 9 T cell receptor beta chains from a single sample sequenced in a study of control samples from healthy donors and cancer patients. The repertoire was sequenced with immunoSEQ multiplex PCR; TCRdb's copy has only in-frame clones and lacks some. The sample lists approximately 51,000 clones; approximately 80% were seen once. The sample consisted of blood. The receptor source for this set is a man in his 70s in good health.

This clone was detected only once. The CDR3 loop is CASSLGQGLGYTF. In nucleotides, the CDR3 is TGTGCCAGCAGTTTGGGACAGGGGCTTGGCTACACCTTC. The rearrangement joins TRBV12-3 or TRBV12-4 to TRBJ1-2, with TRBD1 matching over 10 bases. V lost 3 bases, J lost 7 bases, and 2 bases stayed unmatched. The CDR3 has 13 residues.

For the CDR3, the DNA is TGTGCCAGCAGCGTAGGAGCGGGGGGGGAAACAGATACGCAGTATTTT. Protein product: CASSVGAGGETDTQYF. V gene TRBV9 combines with J gene TRBJ2-3; 10 nucleotides match TRBD2. Germline trimming cut 0 bases from V and 3 bases from J; bases unmatched to any gene: 4. Per the germline V gene, CDR1 is SGDLS and CDR2 is YYNGEE. The CDR3 extends over 16 amino acids.

This clone was counted a few times. The chain combines TRBV3-1 (or the pseudogene TRBV3-2) with TRBJ1-2; D uncertain. This CDR3 is built from 13 residues. The V gene's germline CDR1 is LGHDT and CDR2 YNNKEL (reference sequence). V was trimmed by 3 bases and J by 11 bases, leaving 16 bases between them. CDR3 sequence (DNA): TGTGCCAGCAGCCAGAGGGCAGGAGTGTTGTACACCTTC. Amino acids: CASSQRAGVLYTF.

V and J are TRBV2 and TRBJ1-6; D is ambiguous. Germline-derived CDR1 and CDR2 are SNHLY and FYNNEI. CDR3 length equals 15 residues. Trimming stripped 2 bases from V and 5 bases from J, with 10 bases between. The CDR3 DNA is TGTGCCAGCAGTGAAATCGGACGGAATAATTCACCCCTCCACTTT. Its protein is CASSEIGRNNSPLHF.

The V call is TRBV6-6, the J call TRBJ1-2; TRBD1 aligns across 7 bases. The V and J ends lost 7 bases and 4 bases, in that order; junction bases with no gene match: 9. The germline V gene has CDR1 MNHNY and CDR2 SVGAGI (reference sequence). The CDR3 is made up of 14 amino acids. CDR3 nucleotide sequence: TGTGCCAGCACCATAGGGGGCGCAGTCTATGGCTACACCTTC. It specifies CASTIGGAVYGYTF.

This rearrangement joins TRBV5-6 to TRBJ2-7; maybe TRBD2 (5 bases). Germline lookup yields CDR1 SGHDT and CDR2 YYEEEE. The CDR3 sequence is 13 residues long. The CDR3 coding sequence is TGTGCCAGCAGCTTGGGTCTAGCTGAGAGATTTTGGGTC. Residues: CASSLGLAERFWV.

The chain joins TRBV7-3 to TRBJ2-3; 9 nucleotides line up with TRBD2. Germline assignment: CDR1 SGHTA and CDR2 FQGTGA. The CDR3 length is 16 residues. The J segment lost 1 base and the V segment lost 4 bases, leaving 6 bases of the junction unmatched. Here the CDR3 reads CASSYGLARGTDTQYF. CDR3 nucleotides: TGTGCCAGCAGCTATGGACTAGCGCGAGGCACAGATACGCAGTATTTT. Supplemented by reference TRBV7-3 and TRBJ2-3, the full variable domain reads GAGVSQTPSNKVTEKGKYVELRCDPISGHTALYWYRQSLGQGPEFLIYFQGTGAADDSGLPNDRFFAVRPEGSVSTLKIQRTERGDSAVYLCASSYGLARGTDTQYFGPGTRLTVL.

The chain has TRBV5-4 and TRBJ2-2, with a tentative D call TRBD2 (7 bases). Germline loops: CDR1 SGHNT, CDR2 YYREEE (reference sequence). V lost 4 bases and J lost 5, with 18 bases in between. This CDR3 is built from 16 residues. The CDR3 protein is CASSRGGGGFTGELFF. For the CDR3, the DNA is TGTGCCAGCAGCAGGGGAGGCGGGGGCTTTACCGGGGAGCTGTTTTTT.

The V gene is TRBV11-3, the J gene TRBJ2-7, with D hard to call. Trimming pared 2 bases from V and 2 bases from J, leaving 10 bases between. CDR3 length: 14 amino acids. CDR1 SGHNT and CDR2 YENEEA come from the germline V gene. The CDR3 nucleotides are TGTGCCAGCAGCTTACTAAGAACAGCCTACGAGCAGTACTTC. Encoded protein: CASSLLRTAYEQYF.